Sequencing of this T cell receptor (beta chain) was carried out in a study of vaccination effects on CD4 cells after COVID-19. Study overall: The post-vaccine samples were taken, at the median, 72 days after the second dose.

Expansion with viral peptide pools was applied to antigen-specific CD4+ T cells by the ViraFEST assay prior to sequencing. CD4+ T cell isolation took place after 10 days of culture. Each participant was given two doses of one vaccine (BNT162b2 or mRNA-1273). On days 3 and 7, fresh IL-2 medium replaced half the medium. As to this clone: Its target is unknown.

Clones were read by immunoSEQ multiplex PCR, and TCRdb kept only the in-frame ones, dropping some. There are roughly 13,000 clones in the sample; about two thirds occur only once, and about 9.3% lies in the top ten. This specimen was CD4+ T cells from PBMCs cultured with SARS-CoV-2 spike peptides, taken after COVID-19 vaccination. The clonotype comes from a human donor who received a COVID-19 vaccine.

Written as DNA, the CDR3 is TGTGCCACCAGTGACCTCAGGGGATACGAGCAGTACTTC. It translates to CATSDLRGYEQYF. V is TRBV24-1 and J is TRBJ2-7, with a weak D call TRBD1 (6 bases). The V end lost 4 bases, the J end lost 4 bases, and 10 bases lay between the germline ends. Per the germline V gene, CDR1 is KGHDR and CDR2 is SFDVKD. This CDR3 spans 13 amino acids.